This TCR beta chain comes out of a study of blood T cells in healthy people across ages. Study-level results: The lack of PBMC sorting stopped any conclusive naive versus antigen-experienced comparison. There was a strong correlation between TCR beta diversity and naive T cell percentage.

Alongside a J-beta primer mix, a sample-barcoded 5' primer served in a second PCR lasting about 6 to 11 cycles. TCRdb itself ran the 5' RACE reads through MiXCR, one entry per CDR3 protein. This table has some 1.5 million distinct CDR3 sequences, 28% appearing once. The CDR3 extends over 14 amino acids. V gave up 2 bases and J gave up 0 bases, with 10 bases separating them. CDR1 is DFQATT, CDR2 SNEGSKA, per germline (reference sequence). Turning to this clonotype: Its target is unknown.

Sequencing was done on a sample of blood. V is TRBV20-1 and J is TRBJ1-1; a possible D gene is TRBD1 (6 bases). This TCR derives from a young woman in good health. The CDR3 bases are TGCAGTGCTAGAACAGGGTCAGTGAACACTGAAGCTTTCTTT. Translation: CSARTGSVNTEAFF.